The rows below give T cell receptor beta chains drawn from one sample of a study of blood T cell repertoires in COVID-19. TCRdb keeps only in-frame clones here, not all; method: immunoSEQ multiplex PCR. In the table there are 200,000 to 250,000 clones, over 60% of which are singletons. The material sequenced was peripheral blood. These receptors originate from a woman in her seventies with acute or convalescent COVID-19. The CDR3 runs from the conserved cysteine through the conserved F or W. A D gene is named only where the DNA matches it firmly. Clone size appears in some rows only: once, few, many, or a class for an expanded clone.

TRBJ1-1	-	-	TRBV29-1	CSVYTQRGTEAFF	TGCAGCGTTTACACTCAACGGGGCACTGAAGCTTTCTTT
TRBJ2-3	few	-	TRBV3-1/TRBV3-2	CASSQDSIAATDTQYF	TGTGCCAGCAGCCAAGATTCAATAGCGGCCACAGATACGCAGTATTTT
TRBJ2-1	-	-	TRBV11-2	CASSFTPRETGSYNEQFF	TGTGCCAGCAGCTTCACTCCCAGGGAAACAGGGTCCTACAATGAGCAGTTCTTC
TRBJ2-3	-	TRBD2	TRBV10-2	CASSDSTSGRASPDTQYF	TGCGCCAGCAGCGACTCGACTAGCGGGAGGGCCTCGCCAGATACGCAGTATTTT
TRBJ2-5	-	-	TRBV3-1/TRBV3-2	CASSQRRRRQETQYF	TGTGCCAGCAGCCAAAGGAGGAGGAGACAAGAGACCCAGTACTTC
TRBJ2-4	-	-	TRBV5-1	CASSLQGDIQYF	TGCGCCAGCAGCTTACAGGGAGACATTCAGTACTTC
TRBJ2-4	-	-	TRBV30	CAWSHRRVAKNIQYF	TGTGCCTGGAGCCATCGCCGGGTAGCCAAAAACATTCAGTACTTC
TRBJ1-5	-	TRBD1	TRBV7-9	CASSSRDSLRPQHF	TGTGCCAGCAGCTCCCGGGACAGCCTTCGGCCCCAGCATTTT
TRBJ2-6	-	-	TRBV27	CASSSSGGWANVLTF	TGTGCCAGCAGTTCTTCAGGGGGGTGGGCCAACGTCCTGACTTTC
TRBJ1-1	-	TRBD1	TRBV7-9	CASSIGQGTEAFF	TGTGCCAGCAGCATTGGACAGGGCACTGAAGCTTTCTTT
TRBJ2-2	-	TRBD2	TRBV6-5	CASSYRLAGVSGELFF	TGTGCCAGCAGTTATCGGTTAGCGGGAGTCTCCGGGGAGCTGTTTTTT
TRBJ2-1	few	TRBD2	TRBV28	CASSPPPGRAYNEQFF	TGTGCCAGCAGTCCCCCCCCGGGGAGGGCCTACAATGAGCAGTTCTTC
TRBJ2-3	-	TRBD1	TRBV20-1	CSASVGGYTDTQYF	TGCAGTGCTAGTGTAGGGGGCTACACAGATACGCAGTATTTT
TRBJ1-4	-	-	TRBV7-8	CASSLVVQQVHEKLFF	TGTGCCAGCAGCTTAGTTGTACAACAGGTCCATGAAAAACTGTTTTTT